This paragraph reports one T cell receptor (beta chain). The sample comes from a study of cytomegalovirus exposure and HLA in healthy donors. PCR amplification relied on 60 Vbeta primers (plus 13 Jbeta primers). Here immunoSEQ multiplex PCR was the method, and the copy in TCRdb shows in-frame clones only, minus some. The table has some 98,000 clones, about 81% seen once. Trimming stripped 7 bases from V and 0 bases from J, with 10 bases between. The germline V gene encodes CDR1 MGHDK and CDR2 SYGVNS. The CDR3 contains 13 residues. The TCR was taken from a middle-aged man in good health and CMV-seronegative. Material: PBMCs. V gene TRBV25-1 combines with J gene TRBJ2-7, with D unresolved. CDR3 in DNA: TGTGCCAGCACCGCGAGGAGCTCCTACGAGCAGTACTTC. It codes for CASTARSSYEQYF.